These T cell receptor beta chains were read from a single sample in a study of blood T cell repertoires in COVID-19. Repertoires were generated with immunoSEQ multiplex PCR, while TCRdb's copy carries only in-frame clones and drops some. Here the sample spans roughly 440,000 clones, approximately 88% being singletons. The specimen was peripheral blood. The receptors were sampled from a woman in her forties or fifties with COVID-19, enrolled during active disease. Each CDR3 is given with its conserved first and last residue. Each record gives: D gene, V gene, clone size, J gene, CDR3 protein, CDR3 DNA. A D gene is named only where the DNA matches it firmly. Clone size appears in some rows only: once, few, many, or a class for an expanded clone.

>TRBD1|TRBV3-1/TRBV3-2|once|TRBJ1-4
CASSRQGTGEKLFF
TGTGCCAGCAGCCGACAGGGAACGGGAGAAAAACTGTTTTTT
>.|TRBV10-3|once|TRBJ1-1
CAISGTVVVNTEAFF
TGTGCCATCAGTGGAACAGTGGTGGTGAACACTGAAGCTTTCTTT
>TRBD2|TRBV9|once|TRBJ2-7
CASSVGGGAYEQYF
TGTGCCAGCAGCGTAGGCGGGGGGGCCTACGAGCAGTACTTC
>TRBD1|TRBV4-1|.|TRBJ1-1
CASSQFSRDSGAFF
TGCGCCAGCAGCCAATTCAGCCGGGACAGTGGAGCTTTCTTT
>TRBD1|TRBV5-1|.|TRBJ1-4
CASSFGTGVEKLFF
TGCGCCAGCAGCTTCGGGACAGGGGTAGAAAAACTGTTTTTT
>.|TRBV5-1|.|TRBJ2-1
CASSLETSFYNEQFF
TGCGCCAGCAGCTTGGAGACTAGTTTTTACAATGAGCAGTTCTTC
>TRBD2|TRBV7-3|.|TRBJ2-1
CASSLMAGGGEQFF
TGTGCCAGCAGCTTAATGGCGGGGGGAGGTGAGCAGTTCTTC
>TRBD1|TRBV11-2|.|TRBJ1-2
CASSLASTGDYGYTF
TGTGCCAGCAGCTTAGCTTCGACAGGGGACTATGGCTACACCTTC
>TRBD1|TRBV27|.|TRBJ1-4
CASRSTGPDEKLFF
TGTGCCAGCAGATCGACAGGGCCTGATGAAAAACTGTTTTTT
>TRBD2|TRBV2|.|TRBJ2-6
CASTISGGVANVLTF
TGTGCCAGCACCATTAGCGGGGGTGTGGCCAACGTCCTGACTTTC
>.|TRBV25-1|.|TRBJ1-2
CASSAWIPGGYTF
TGTGCCAGCAGTGCTTGGATTCCGGGTGGCTACACCTTC
>.|TRBV10-2|.|TRBJ1-2
CASSESTAGQGYTF
TGCGCCAGCAGTGAGTCGACGGCAGGGCAAGGCTACACCTTC
>.|TRBV24-1|once|TRBJ2-5
CATSDLLVETQYF
TGTGCCACCAGTGATTTATTAGTAGAGACCCAGTACTTC
>TRBD1|TRBV5-5|.|TRBJ1-1
CASSRQGWGTNTEAFF
TGTGCCAGCAGCCGACAGGGTTGGGGGACGAACACTGAAGCTTTCTTT
>.|TRBV5-1|once|TRBJ1-5
CASSLGGLYQPQHF
TGCGCCAGCAGCTTGGGCGGATTGTATCAGCCCCAGCATTTT
>TRBD1|TRBV11-2|.|TRBJ1-2
CASSLLGTGTGRRGYTF
TGTGCCAGCAGCTTACTCGGAACCGGGACAGGACGGCGGGGCTACACCTTC
>.|TRBV19|.|TRBJ1-2
CASSLKGENYGYTF
TGTGCCAGTAGTTTAAAAGGGGAAAACTATGGCTACACCTTC